The subject of this entry is one TCR beta chain. Antigen: not known. This entry belongs to a study of graft-versus-host responses after intestinal transplantation. Study as a whole: Tacrolimus and steroids were given for around 3 years to all recipients after anti-thymocyte globulin induction.

General observations from the study: Some GvH clones appeared in ileal mucosa or blood before recipient bone marrow.

The assay was immunoSEQ multiplex PCR, and TCRdb's table has in-frame clones only and misses some. The sample holds about 86,000 clones; 90% to 95% are singletons and the top ten take around 0.53%. This specimen consisted of unstimulated CD8+ T cells sorted from spleen or lymph node cells, obtained before intestinal transplant. The receptor comes from a human donor who received an intestinal transplant.

CDR3 region: CASSLMGGWDQETQYF. Written as DNA, the CDR3 is TGTGCCAGCAGCTTGATGGGGGGTTGGGACCAAGAGACCCAGTACTTC. The V gene is TRBV5-4, the J gene TRBJ2-5, with D tentatively TRBD2 (6 bases). The germline V gene has CDR1 SGHNT and CDR2 YYREEE (reference sequence). The CDR3 is made up of 16 amino acids. V lost 1 base and J lost 0, with 13 bases in between.